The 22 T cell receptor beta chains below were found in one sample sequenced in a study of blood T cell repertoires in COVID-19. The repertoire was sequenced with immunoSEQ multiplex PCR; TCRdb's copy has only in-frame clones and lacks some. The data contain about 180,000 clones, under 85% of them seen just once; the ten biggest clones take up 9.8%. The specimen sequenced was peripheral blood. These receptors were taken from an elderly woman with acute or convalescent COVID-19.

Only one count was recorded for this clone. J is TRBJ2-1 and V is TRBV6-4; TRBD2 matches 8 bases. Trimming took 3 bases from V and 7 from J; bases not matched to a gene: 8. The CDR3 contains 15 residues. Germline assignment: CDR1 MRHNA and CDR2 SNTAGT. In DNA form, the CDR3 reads TGTGCCAGCAGTGATGATCGGACGGGGGGGAATGAGCAGTTCTTC. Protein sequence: CASSDDRTGGNEQFF.

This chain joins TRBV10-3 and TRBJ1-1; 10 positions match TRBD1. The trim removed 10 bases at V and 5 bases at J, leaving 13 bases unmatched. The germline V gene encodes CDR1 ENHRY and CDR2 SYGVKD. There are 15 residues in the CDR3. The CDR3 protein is CATLGGQGRLTEAFF. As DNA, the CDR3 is TGTGCCACCCTGGGGGGACAGGGGAGGTTAACTGAAGCTTTCTTT.

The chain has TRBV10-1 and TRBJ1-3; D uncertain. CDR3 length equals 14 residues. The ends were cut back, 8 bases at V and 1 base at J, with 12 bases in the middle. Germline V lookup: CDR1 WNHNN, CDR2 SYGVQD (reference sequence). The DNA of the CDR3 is TGCGCCAGCGGCCCGTCGGGTTCTGGAAACACCATATATTTT. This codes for CASGPSGSGNTIYF.

The DNA of the CDR3 is TGTGCCAGTGCTGAGGGGGTGAACACTGAAGCTTTCTTT. As protein: CASAEGVNTEAFF. The chain links TRBV19 to TRBJ1-1; D might be TRBD1 (6 bases). From germline, CDR1 is LNHDA and CDR2 SQIVND (reference sequence). CDR3 length: 13 amino acids. Trimming stripped 8 bases from V and 0 bases from J, with 10 bases between.

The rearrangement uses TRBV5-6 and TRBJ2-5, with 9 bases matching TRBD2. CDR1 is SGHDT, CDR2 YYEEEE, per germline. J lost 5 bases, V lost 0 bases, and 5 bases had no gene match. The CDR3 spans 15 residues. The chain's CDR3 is CASSLAAGGKETQYF. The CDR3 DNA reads TGTGCCAGCAGCTTGGCGGCGGGGGGGAAGGAGACCCAGTACTTC.

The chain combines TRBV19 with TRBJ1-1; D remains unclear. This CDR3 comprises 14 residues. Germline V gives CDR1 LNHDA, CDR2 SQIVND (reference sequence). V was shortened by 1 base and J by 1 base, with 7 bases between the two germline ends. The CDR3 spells CASSIVAANTEAFF. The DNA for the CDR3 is TGTGCCAGTAGTATAGTAGCAGCGAACACTGAAGCTTTCTTT.

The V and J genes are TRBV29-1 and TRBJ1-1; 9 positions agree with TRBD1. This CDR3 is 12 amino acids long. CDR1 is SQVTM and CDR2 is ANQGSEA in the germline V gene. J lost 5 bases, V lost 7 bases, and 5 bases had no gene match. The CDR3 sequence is CSAWDRETEAFF. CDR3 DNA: TGCAGCGCATGGGACAGGGAGACTGAAGCTTTCTTT.

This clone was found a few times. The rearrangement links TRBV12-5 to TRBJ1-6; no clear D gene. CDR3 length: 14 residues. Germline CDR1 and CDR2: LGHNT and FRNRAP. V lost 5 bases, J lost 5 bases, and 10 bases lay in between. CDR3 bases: TGTGCTAGTGGTCCGGGAATCGATAATTCACCCCTCCACTTT. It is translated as CASGPGIDNSPLHF.

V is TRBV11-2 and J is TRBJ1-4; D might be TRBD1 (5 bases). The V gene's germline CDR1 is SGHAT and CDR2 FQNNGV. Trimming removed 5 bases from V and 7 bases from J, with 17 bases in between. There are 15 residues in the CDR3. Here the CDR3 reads CASSPNPRVGEKLFF. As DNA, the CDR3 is TGTGCCAGCAGCCCGAATCCCAGGGTGGGTGAAAAACTGTTTTTT.

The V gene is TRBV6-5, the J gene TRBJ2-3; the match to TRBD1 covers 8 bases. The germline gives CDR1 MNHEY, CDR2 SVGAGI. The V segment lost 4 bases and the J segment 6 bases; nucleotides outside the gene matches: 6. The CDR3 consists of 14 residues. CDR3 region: CASSLRTGSDTQYF. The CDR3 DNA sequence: TGTGCCAGCAGTTTACGGACAGGGTCGGATACGCAGTATTTT.

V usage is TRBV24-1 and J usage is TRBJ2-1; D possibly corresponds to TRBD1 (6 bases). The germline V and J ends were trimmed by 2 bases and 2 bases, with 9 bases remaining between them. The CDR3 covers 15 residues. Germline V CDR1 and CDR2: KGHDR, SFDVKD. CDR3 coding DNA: TGTGCCACCAGTGATTGGTGGGGGCCCTACAATGAGCAGTTCTTC. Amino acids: CATSDWWGPYNEQFF.

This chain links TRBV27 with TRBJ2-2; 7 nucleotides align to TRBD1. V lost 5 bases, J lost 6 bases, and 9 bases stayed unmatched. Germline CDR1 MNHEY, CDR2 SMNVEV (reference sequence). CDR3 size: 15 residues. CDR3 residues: CASSLLGGVSGELFF. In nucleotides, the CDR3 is TGTGCCAGCAGTCTCTTAGGGGGCGTCTCCGGGGAGCTGTTTTTT.

The CDR3 here is CASSILLSYEQYF. CDR3 bases: TGTGCCAGTAGTATTCTGTTATCCTACGAGCAGTACTTC. The V gene is TRBV19, the J gene TRBJ2-7, with D hard to call. Germline assignment: CDR1 LNHDA and CDR2 SQIVND (reference sequence). The CDR3 contains 13 residues. V dropped 3 bases and J dropped 1 base, with 7 bases sitting between them.

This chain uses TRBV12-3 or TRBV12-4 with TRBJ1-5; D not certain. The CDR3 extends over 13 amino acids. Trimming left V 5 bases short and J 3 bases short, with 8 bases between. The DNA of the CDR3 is TGTGCCAGCAGTCCGAGTCCCAATCAGCCCCAGCATTTT. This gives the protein CASSPSPNQPQHF.

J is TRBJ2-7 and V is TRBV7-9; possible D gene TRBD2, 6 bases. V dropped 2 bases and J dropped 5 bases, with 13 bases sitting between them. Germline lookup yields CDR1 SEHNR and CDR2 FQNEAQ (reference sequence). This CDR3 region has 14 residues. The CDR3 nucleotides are TGTGCCAGCAGCTTACTTGGGGGGAACCACGAGCAGTACTTC. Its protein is CASSLLGGNHEQYF.

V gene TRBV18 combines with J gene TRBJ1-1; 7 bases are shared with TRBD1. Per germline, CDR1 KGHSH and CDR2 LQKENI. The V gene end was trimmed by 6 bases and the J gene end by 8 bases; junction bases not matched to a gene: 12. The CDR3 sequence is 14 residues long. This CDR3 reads CASSPIIGQEEAFF. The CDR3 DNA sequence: TGTGCCAGCTCCCCCATAATCGGACAGGAGGAAGCTTTCTTT.

The CDR3 here is CAWSVRGQGQETQYF. CDR3 nucleotides: TGTGCCTGGAGTGTAAGGGGGCAGGGCCAAGAGACCCAGTACTTC. This sequence joins TRBV30 and TRBJ2-5; 7 nucleotides align to TRBD1. The CDR3 is 15 amino acids. Germline CDR1 reads GTSNPN; CDR2 reads SVGIG (reference sequence). V shed 0 bases, J shed 1 base, and the junction held 5 bases outside the gene matches.

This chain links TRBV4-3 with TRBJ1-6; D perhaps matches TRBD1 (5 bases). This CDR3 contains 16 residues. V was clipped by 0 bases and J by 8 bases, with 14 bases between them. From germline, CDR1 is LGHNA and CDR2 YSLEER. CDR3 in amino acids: CASSQEPQGADSPLHF. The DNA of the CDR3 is TGCGCCAGCAGCCAAGAACCTCAAGGGGCGGATTCACCCCTCCACTTT.

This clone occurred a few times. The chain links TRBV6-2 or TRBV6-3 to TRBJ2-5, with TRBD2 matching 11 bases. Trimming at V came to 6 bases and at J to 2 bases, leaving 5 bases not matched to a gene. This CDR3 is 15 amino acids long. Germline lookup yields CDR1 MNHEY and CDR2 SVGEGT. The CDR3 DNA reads TGTGCCAGCAGCCGACTAGCGGGGTTGCAAGAGACCCAGTACTTC. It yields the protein CASSRLAGLQETQYF.

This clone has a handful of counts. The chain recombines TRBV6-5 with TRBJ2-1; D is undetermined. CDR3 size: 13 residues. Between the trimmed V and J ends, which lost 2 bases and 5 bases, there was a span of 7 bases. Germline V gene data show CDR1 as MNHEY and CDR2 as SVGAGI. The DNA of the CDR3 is TGTGCCAGCAGTTACAGATACAACAATGAGCAGTTCTTC. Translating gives CASSYRYNNEQFF.

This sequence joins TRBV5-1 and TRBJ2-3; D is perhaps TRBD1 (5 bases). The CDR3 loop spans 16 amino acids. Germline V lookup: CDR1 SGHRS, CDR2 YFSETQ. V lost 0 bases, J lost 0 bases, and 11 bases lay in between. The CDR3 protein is CASSLEGRASTDTQYF. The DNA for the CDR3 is TGCGCCAGCAGCTTGGAGGGCAGGGCCAGCACAGATACGCAGTATTTT.

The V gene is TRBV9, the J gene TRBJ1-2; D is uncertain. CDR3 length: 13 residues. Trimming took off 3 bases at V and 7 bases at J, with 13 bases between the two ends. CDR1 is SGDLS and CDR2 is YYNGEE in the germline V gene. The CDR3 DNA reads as TGTGCCAGCAGCGGCGGGGAAGCGGTTGGCTACACCTTC. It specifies CASSGGEAVGYTF.